This TCR beta chain originates from a study of blood T cell repertoires in COVID-19. Turning to the study itself: Researchers got acute and convalescent COVID-19 samples from the United States, Italy and Spain. The cDNA or gDNA used as material had been derived from T cells, B-cell-depleted T cells, or PBMCs.

The CDR3 sequence is 16 residues long. The germline CDR1 and CDR2 sequences are MNHEY and SVGAGI. Trimming took off 0 bases at V and 0 bases at J, with 8 bases between the two ends. Study processing details: Using reference gene primer amplification, nucleated cell counts were estimated. Generated by immunoSEQ multiplex PCR, the TCRdb table keeps only in-frame clones and is missing some. V and J calls and clone size come straight from that table; D and trimming were deduced from the DNA. The table has nearly 90,000 clones, over 80% seen once. The chain uses TRBV6-5 and TRBJ1-4; D is unclear. The clonotype originates from a man older than 75 with acute or convalescent COVID-19. The specimen was peripheral blood. CDR3 coding DNA: TGTGCCAGCAGTTACTCGTCCTCGGCAACTAATGAAAAACTGTTTTTT. Protein product: CASSYSSSATNEKLFF.